The clone carrying this TCR beta chain showed up just a few times. The same CDR3 also results from other DNA sequences found in this sample. The CDR3 extends over 15 amino acids. Germline CDR1 and CDR2: SGHRS and YFSETQ. The V gene lost 1 base and the J gene lost 1 base, with 11 bases spanning the gap. RNA extraction was followed by reverse transcription into cDNA, which acted as the sequencing template. Profiling relied on immunoSEQ multiplex PCR, and the TCRdb table lists in-frame clones only, not all of them. Of about 180,000 clones listed, around 63% are singletons. These data are taken from a study of CD8+ T cells in alopecia areata.

The chain combines TRBV5-1 with TRBJ2-5; possibly TRBD2 for D (6 bases). The sample was CD4+ T cells sorted from blood, taken at week 0. The clonotype was recovered from a human donor with alopecia areata. CDR3 in amino acids: CASSLRGLPQETQYF. DNA of the CDR3: TGCGCCAGCAGCTTGAGGGGACTGCCCCAAGAGACCCAGTACTTC.